One sample yielded the 28 T cell receptor beta chains listed below, sequenced in a study of PD-1 blockade in mismatch repair-deficient tumors. Sequencing was performed with immunoSEQ multiplex PCR; in TCRdb, only in-frame clones are kept and a portion is missing. Of about 120,000 clones listed, roughly 80% are singletons. The material sequenced was peripheral blood, taken about 60 weeks after starting pembrolizumab. The receptors come from an adult with mismatch repair-deficient cancer.

The J gene is TRBJ2-1, the V gene TRBV18, with TRBD2 as a possible D gene (6 bases). CDR1 and CDR2 from the germline V gene are KGHSH and LQKENI. The ends were cut back, 3 bases at V and 5 bases at J, with 17 bases in the middle. The CDR3 runs 16 residues. The chain's CDR3 is CASSPFNLAGNNEQFF. For the CDR3, the DNA is TGTGCCAGCTCACCTTTCAATCTGGCGGGGAACAATGAGCAGTTCTTC.

The rearrangement uses TRBV7-2 and TRBJ2-5; TRBD2 is a possible D gene (6 bases). This CDR3 comprises 15 residues. Trimming removed 5 bases from V and 4 bases from J, with 17 bases in between. Looked up from germline, CDR1 is SGHTA and CDR2 is FQGNSA. The CDR3 nucleotides are TGTGCCAGCAGCGGATCGACAAGGGAGGCAGAGACCCAGTACTTC. Its protein product is CASSGSTREAETQYF.

There are a few counts of this clone. The rearrangement links TRBV6-1 to TRBJ1-2; no clear D. Germline V gene lookup returns CDR1 MNHNS and CDR2 SASEGT. The CDR3 extends over 14 amino acids. V was trimmed by 2 bases and J by 0 bases, leaving 7 bases between them. CDR3 nucleotide sequence: TGTGCCAGCAGTGAAAGTAGGACTAACTATGGCTACACCTTC. This encodes CASSESRTNYGYTF.

V gene TRBV7-3 combines with J gene TRBJ2-1; possibly TRBD2 for D (7 bases). CDR1 is SGHTA and CDR2 is FQGTGA in the germline V gene. The CDR3 spans 15 residues. V shed 4 bases and J shed 6 bases, with 16 bases lying between them. The CDR3 sequence is CASSSGGGQGNEQFF. CDR3 bases: TGTGCCAGCAGCTCGGGCGGGGGCCAGGGCAATGAGCAGTTCTTC.

The chain couples TRBV11-2 to TRBJ2-3; no clear D. The CDR3 runs to 14 residues. V dropped 2 bases and J dropped 2 bases, with 8 bases sitting between them. Germline V lookup: CDR1 SGHAT, CDR2 FQNNGV. Written as DNA, the CDR3 is TGTGCCAGCAGCTTATCTAGACACACAGATACGCAGTATTTT. Protein: CASSLSRHTDTQYF.

This chain links TRBV11-1 with TRBJ2-3; D possibly matches TRBD1 or TRBD2 (5 bases each). This CDR3 contains 16 residues. The V end lost 4 bases, the J end lost 8 bases, and 22 bases lay between the germline ends. Germline V gene data show CDR1 as SGHAT and CDR2 as FQDESV (reference sequence). The CDR3 bases are TGTGCCAGCAGCTACTACCGGGACCGGTCCCACCCTACGCAGTATTTT. Encoded protein: CASSYYRDRSHPTQYF.

V is TRBV11-3 and J is TRBJ2-1; D call uncertain. V was clipped by 5 bases and J by 7 bases, with 6 bases between them. Germline-derived CDR1 and CDR2 are SGHNT and YENEEA. The CDR3 is made up of 11 amino acids. CDR3 sequence (DNA): TGTGCCAGCAGCGACTTTAATGAGCAGTTCTTC. This gives the protein CASSDFNEQFF.

This clone has just one count. V is TRBV11-3 and J is TRBJ1-1, with D hard to call. Germline V gene data show CDR1 as SGHNT and CDR2 as YENEEA. Trimming stripped 5 bases from V and 2 bases from J, with 18 bases between. The CDR3 loop spans 16 amino acids. The CDR3 nucleotides read TGTGCCAGCAGCCTCTTTACAGCCAAACCCAACACTGAAGCTTTCTTT. Its protein is CASSLFTAKPNTEAFF.

This chain joins TRBV28 and TRBJ1-5; D gene uncertain. The CDR3 extends over 14 amino acids. Per the germline V gene, CDR1 is MDHEN and CDR2 is SYDVKM. The V gene lost 3 bases and the J gene lost 4 bases, with 10 bases spanning the gap. The chain's CDR3 is CASSLMVFNQPQHF. CDR3 bases: TGTGCCAGCAGTTTGATGGTTTTTAATCAGCCCCAGCATTTT.

The table lists this clone with a count of one. V and J are TRBV6-5 and TRBJ1-2; TRBD1 might be the D (6 bases). This CDR3 has 16 amino acids. The V end lost 0 bases, the J end lost 1 base, and 12 bases lay between the germline ends. From germline, CDR1 is MNHEY and CDR2 SVGAGI. The CDR3 sequence: CASSYSGGGLNYGYTF. The CDR3 DNA reads TGTGCCAGCAGTTACTCGGGGGGGGGCCTTAACTATGGCTACACCTTC.

The CDR3 region is CASSGQGLNTEAFF. CDR3 nucleotides: TGTGCCAGCAGTGGGCAGGGTCTGAACACTGAAGCTTTCTTT. The chain has TRBV6-1 and TRBJ1-1, with D possibly TRBD1 on 5 matching bases. Looked up from germline, CDR1 is MNHNS and CDR2 is SASEGT. This CDR3 region has 14 residues. V dropped 4 bases and J dropped 0 bases, with 9 bases sitting between them.

The chain uses TRBV11-3 and TRBJ2-1, with 8 bases lining up with TRBD2. CDR3 length equals 16 residues. With V trimmed by 0 bases and J by 8 bases, 9 bases remained unmatched. Germline V gene data show CDR1 as SGHNT and CDR2 as YENEEA. This chain's CDR3 is CASSLESSGSLYEQFF. The DNA of the CDR3 is TGTGCCAGCAGCTTAGAATCGAGCGGGAGTTTATATGAGCAGTTCTTC.

V is TRBV5-1 and J is TRBJ2-3; D gene ambiguous. V lost 0 bases and J 0 bases, leaving 11 bases between the germline ends. Germline CDR1 is SGHRS and CDR2 is YFSETQ. The CDR3 length is 16 residues. Here the CDR3 DNA reads TGCGCCAGCAGCTTGGAGGCGCGAGACAGCACAGATACGCAGTATTTT. Amino acids: CASSLEARDSTDTQYF.

This rearrangement joins TRBV5-4 to TRBJ1-3; D is possibly TRBD1 (5 bases). The CDR3 runs 16 residues. Trimming cost V 2 bases and J 3 bases, with 15 bases left between them. Germline V gives CDR1 SGHNT, CDR2 YYREEE (reference sequence). The chain's CDR3 is CASSLSFGGGGNTIYF. The CDR3, as DNA: TGTGCCAGCAGCTTAAGTTTTGGGGGTGGTGGAAACACCATATATTTT.

The chain is built from TRBV29-1 and TRBJ1-2, with D perhaps TRBD1 (5 bases). The CDR3 covers 13 residues. CDR1 is SQVTM, CDR2 ANQGSEA, per germline. V was trimmed by 6 bases and J by 2 bases, leaving 13 bases between them. The CDR3, as DNA: TGCAGCGTCGCCGGGACCGAGAACTATGGCTACACCTTC. This codes for CSVAGTENYGYTF.

The V call is TRBV7-9, the J call TRBJ2-7; D remains ambiguous. There are 12 residues in the CDR3. The germline V gene has CDR1 SEHNR and CDR2 FQNEAQ (reference sequence). The V and J ends lost 7 bases and 1 base respectively, with 8 bases between them. The CDR3 here is CASMKTSYEQYF. CDR3 nucleotide sequence: TGTGCCAGCATGAAAACTTCCTACGAGCAGTACTTC.

The chain has TRBV6-4 and TRBJ2-3; no firm D call. CDR1 is MRHNA, CDR2 SNTAGT, per germline. Trimming removed 5 bases from V and 4 bases from J, with 10 bases in between. This CDR3 has 13 amino acids. CDR3 in amino acids: CASSISNADTQYF. CDR3 in DNA: TGTGCCAGCAGTATAAGCAACGCAGATACGCAGTATTTT.

The CDR3 reads CASSQSRGGEQYF. DNA for the CDR3: TGTGCCAGCAGCCAGAGTAGGGGGGGCGAGCAGTACTTC. The rearrangement links TRBV9 to TRBJ2-7; D possibly corresponds to TRBD2 (7 bases). Deletions cut 4 bases from V and 6 bases from J, with 14 bases between. Per the germline V gene, CDR1 is SGDLS and CDR2 is YYNGEE. The CDR3 is 13 residues long.

The CDR3 protein is CASGFRNSDWFTSTDTQYF. Here the CDR3 DNA reads TGTGCTAGTGGTTTCCGGAATTCCGACTGGTTCACTAGCACAGATACGCAGTATTTT. The chain joins TRBV12-5 to TRBJ2-3, with no clear D. Trimming took 3 bases from V and 0 from J, leaving 22 bases between them. CDR1 is LGHNT and CDR2 is FRNRAP in the germline V gene. The CDR3 runs 19 residues.

This clone came up a few times. The junction does not match germline at one end; this may be a read error. This sample also contains other DNA sequences that code for the same CDR3. This chain joins TRBV4-3 and TRBJ2-3, with TRBD1 matching over 7 bases. Germline CDR1 is LGHNA and CDR2 is YSLEER. The CDR3 spans 15 residues. This CDR3 reads CASSQGGVGTDTQYF. CDR3 nucleotide sequence: TGCGCCAGCAGTCAAGGGGGCGTTGGCACAGATACGCAGTATTTT.

The J gene is TRBJ2-1, the V gene TRBV12-5, with 8 bases aligning to TRBD2. Losses at the gene ends were 6 bases for V and 9 bases for J; bases not matched to a gene: 10. The germline CDR1 and CDR2 sequences are LGHNT and FRNRAP. This CDR3 comprises 14 residues. The CDR3 nucleotides read TGTGCTAGTGGGGCCCGGGAGGGCCTCGGTGAGCAGTTCTTC. The encoded protein is CASGAREGLGEQFF.

The chain couples TRBV4-1 to TRBJ2-1, with D perhaps matching TRBD1 or TRBD2 (5 bases each). CDR3 length: 15 residues. Germline assignment: CDR1 MGHRA and CDR2 YSYEKL. Trimming left V 4 bases short and J 6 bases short, with 16 bases between. Written as DNA, the CDR3 is TGCGCCAGCAGCCGAGAGGGGAGTAAGTTCAATGAGCAGTTCTTC. The encoded protein is CASSREGSKFNEQFF.

By share of the sample, this clone is medium-sized. The chain carries TRBV10-1 and TRBJ2-1, with 8 bases identical to TRBD1. The germline CDR1 and CDR2 sequences are WNHNN and SYGVQD (reference sequence). Trimming at V came to 6 bases and at J to 9 bases, leaving 13 bases not matched to a gene. This CDR3 spans 15 amino acids. CDR3 in amino acids: CASSDDGTGKAEQFF. The CDR3 coding sequence is TGCGCCAGCAGCGACGATGGGACAGGAAAGGCTGAGCAGTTCTTC.

V usage is TRBV6-5 and J usage is TRBJ1-5; possibly TRBD1 for D (6 bases). V lost 4 bases, J lost 6 bases, and 16 bases lay in between. CDR1 is MNHEY and CDR2 is SVGAGI in the germline V gene. The CDR3 consists of 15 residues. The CDR3 region is CASSSLAGGRQPQHF. The CDR3 nucleotides read TGTGCCAGCAGTTCCCTCGCGGGGGGGCGTCAGCCCCAGCATTTT.

This clone was found a few times. This chain connects TRBV30 to TRBJ1-2, with TRBD1 matching over 10 bases. There are 16 residues in the CDR3. Germline V gene data show CDR1 as GTSNPN and CDR2 as SVGIG (reference sequence). V gave up 0 bases and J gave up 6 bases; unmatched junction bases: 10. CDR3 DNA sequence: TGTGCCTGGAGTGTACGACCCTCGGGACAGGGGAATGGCTACACCTTC. Translated, it gives CAWSVRPSGQGNGYTF.

The J gene is TRBJ2-7, the V gene TRBV11-1; TRBD1 matches 7 bases. The CDR3 is 14 residues long. Germline CDR1 reads SGHAT; CDR2 reads FQDESV (reference sequence). Trimming removed 1 base from V and 7 bases from J; junction bases left unmatched: 7. CDR3 DNA: TGTGCCAGCAGCTTAGAGAGGGGGCTTGGAGAGCAGTACTTC. Its protein is CASSLERGLGEQYF.

The chain combines TRBV2 with TRBJ2-1; D is unclear. Germline CDR1 SNHLY, CDR2 FYNNEI. The germline V and J ends were trimmed by 10 bases and 8 bases, with 21 bases remaining between them. CDR3 length: 14 residues. Here the CDR3 reads CAKTQEEASDEQFF. Written as DNA, the CDR3 is TGTGCCAAGACACAAGAGGAAGCGTCCGATGAGCAGTTCTTC.

The CDR3 DNA is TGTGCCAGCAGCGTAGACAGCCCCCACGAGCAGTACTTC. Protein: CASSVDSPHEQYF. The J gene is TRBJ2-7, the V gene TRBV9, with no clear D. Per the germline V gene, CDR1 is SGDLS and CDR2 is YYNGEE. Trimming stripped 0 bases from V and 5 bases from J, with 9 bases between. The CDR3 totals 13 residues.